These T cell receptor beta chains were read from a single sample in a study of blood T cells in healthy people across ages. TCRdb re-derived calls from the 5' RACE reads in MiXCR, one entry per CDR3 protein. This sample has 550,000 to 800,000 distinct CDR3 sequences, with less than 40% found just once. Sequenced material: blood. The receptors originated from a woman older than 75 in good health. Each CDR3 is given with its conserved first and last residue. D genes are given only for firm matches. Clone size is stated in some rows and not others, as once, few, many or a class when expanded.

v_call	d_call	clone_size	j_call	cdr3_aa	cdr3_nt
TRBV9	NA	many	TRBJ2-3	CASSVQGGRYTDTQYF	TGTGCCAGCAGCGTCCAGGGGGGACGGTACACAGATACGCAGTATTTT
TRBV29-1	TRBD1	many	TRBJ1-1	CSGEYGTGFEAFF	TGCAGCGGTGAATACGGGACAGGGTTTGAAGCTTTCTTT
TRBV9	TRBD2	many	TRBJ2-3	CASSVNGGTDTQYF	TGTGCCAGCAGCGTAAACGGGGGGACAGATACGCAGTATTTT
TRBV20-1	TRBD1	many	TRBJ2-7	CSARDMGTGPYEQYF	TGCAGTGCTAGAGATATGGGGACAGGGCCCTACGAGCAGTACTTC
TRBV2	NA	NA	TRBJ1-5	CASTRLSKDQPQHF	TGTGCCAGCACCCGGCTGTCCAAGGATCAGCCCCAGCATTTT
TRBV5-1	TRBD1	many	TRBJ1-1	CASSLTGGTEAFF	TGTGCCAGCAGCTTGACAGGGGGCACTGAAGCTTTCTTT
TRBV2	NA	NA	TRBJ2-5	CASSEGGQTQETQYF	TGTGCCAGCAGTGAAGGAGGGCAGACCCAAGAGACCCAGTACTTC
TRBV9	TRBD2	many	TRBJ2-1	CASSRGSGGMNEQFF	TGTGCCAGCAGCCGGGGGAGCGGGGGAATGAATGAGCAGTTCTTC
TRBV5-1	TRBD1	NA	TRBJ2-7	CASGYRGTDPYEQYF	TGCGCCAGCGGCTACAGGGGCACCGACCCCTACGAGCAGTACTTC
TRBV7-2	TRBD2	many	TRBJ2-5	CASSPRPGGRQETQYF	TGTGCCAGCAGCCCAAGGCCCGGGGGGAGGCAAGAGACCCAGTACTTC
TRBV9	NA	many	TRBJ2-3	CASSVETDTQYF	TGTGCCAGCAGCGTAGAAACAGATACGCAGTATTTT
TRBV5-1	TRBD1	many	TRBJ1-2	CASSSSGTGSYGYTF	TGCGCCAGCAGTTCCTCCGGGACAGGCTCCTATGGCTACACCTTC
TRBV20-1	TRBD1	many	TRBJ1-5	CSVPDRGYQPQHF	TGCAGTGTACCGGACAGGGGCTACCAGCCCCAGCATTTT
TRBV9	NA	NA	TRBJ2-7	CASSRGNWDEQYF	TGTGCCAGCAGCCGAGGGAACTGGGACGAGCAGTACTTC
TRBV2	TRBD2	many	TRBJ2-3	CASRRALGLAGDTQYF	TGTGCCAGCAGGCGAGCCCTTGGACTAGCCGGGGATACGCAGTATTTT
TRBV12-3/TRBV12-4	NA	many	TRBJ1-2	CASSLGQQGYTF	TGTGCCAGCAGTTTAGGACAGCAGGGCTACACCTTC
TRBV3-1	TRBD1	many	TRBJ2-7	CASSQLGTGGEQYF	TGTGCCAGCAGCCAACTAGGGACAGGTGGCGAGCAGTACTTC